These 18 T cell receptor beta chains were sequenced from one sample in a study of post-analysis software for immune sequencing data. These receptors' antigens are unknown. Study conclusions and caveats: Roughly 5 TRBV segments, TRBV5-6, TRBV5-1 and TRBV20-1 among them, were found more frequent in patients than controls.

Built from TCR beta cDNA, the libraries had unique molecular identifiers in them. TCRdb analysed the PCR reads with MiXCR anew, one entry per CDR3 protein. In the table there are roughly 570,000 distinct CDR3 sequences, approximately 34% of which are singletons. Sequencing used blood. The receptors stem from a girl aged 2-17 years with multiple sclerosis.

This clonotype was detected once. A much larger clone sits a single nucleotide away, making a read error possible. The chain joins TRBV10-3 to TRBJ2-5; maybe TRBD2 (5 bases). This CDR3 spans 13 amino acids. Germline V lookup: CDR1 ENHRY, CDR2 SYGVKD. Trimming took 5 bases from V and 9 from J, leaving 16 bases between them. The CDR3 region is CAISRGLSEAQYF. As DNA, the CDR3 is TGTGCCATCAGTCGAGGGTTAAGCGAGGCCCAGTACTTC.

This chain joins TRBV20-1 and TRBJ1-4, with D unresolved. Germline loops: CDR1 DFQATT, CDR2 SNEGSKA (reference sequence). The CDR3 has 15 amino acids. Trimming cost V 6 bases and J 0 bases, with 14 bases left between them. The CDR3 here is CSAPEVGSTNEKLFF. CDR3 DNA: TGCAGTGCACCAGAGGTGGGGTCAACTAATGAAAAACTGTTTTTT.

This clonotype appeared a single time. This rearrangement joins TRBV5-6 to TRBJ2-1; TRBD1 might be the D (6 bases). Germline V lookup: CDR1 SGHDT, CDR2 YYEEEE. Trimming left V 6 bases short and J 8 bases short, with 18 bases between. The CDR3 length is 14 residues. This CDR3 reads CASTDAQGTHEQFF. CDR3 bases: TGTGCCAGCACCGATGCACAGGGTACCCATGAGCAGTTCTTC.

The chain links TRBV12-3 or TRBV12-4 to TRBJ2-1; D may be TRBD1 (5 bases). The CDR3 is made up of 15 amino acids. Trimming stripped 4 bases from V and 0 bases from J, with 10 bases between. DNA of the CDR3: TGTGCCAGCAGTTCCACAGGTCCCTCCTACAATGAGCAGTTCTTC. This encodes CASSSTGPSYNEQFF.

This clonotype was seen just once. The CDR3 end shows no conserved phenylalanine or tryptophan, and so a read error is likely. The chain has TRBV6-1 and TRBJ1-2; 10 bases are a match to TRBD1. The CDR3 length is 15 residues. The V gene end was trimmed by 8 bases and the J gene end by 8 bases; junction bases not matched to a gene: 14. Germline-derived CDR1 and CDR2 are MNHNS and SASEGT. The CDR3 loop reads CASARDRGETRGYTV. Written as DNA, the CDR3 is TGTGCCAGCGCCCGGGACAGGGGAGAAACGAGAGGCTACACCGTC.

This clonotype was found a few times. CDR3 in DNA: TGTGCCAGCAGCAAAGGCGGGACAGGCTATAGCAATCAGCCCCAGCATTTT. Its protein is CASSKGGTGYSNQPQHF. The chain employs TRBV7-9 and TRBJ1-5; 8 bases agree with TRBD1. The CDR3 is 17 residues long. Losses at the gene ends were 5 bases for V and 0 bases for J; bases not matched to a gene: 9. Germline V lookup: CDR1 SEHNR, CDR2 FQNEAQ (reference sequence).

This sequence joins TRBV12-3 or TRBV12-4 and TRBJ2-3, with 10 nucleotides matching TRBD2. The CDR3 has 16 residues. J gave up 4 bases and V 10 bases, and 14 bases lay outside the gene matches. CDR3 sequence: CATDSRIAGGPDTQYF. CDR3 bases: TGTGCCACCGACAGTAGAATAGCGGGGGGCCCAGATACGCAGTATTTT.

On this clonotype itself: The conserved phenylalanine or tryptophan normally closing the CDR3 is absent here, so this likely arose from a read error. The rearrangement joins TRBV5-1 to TRBJ2-3, with D possibly matching TRBD1 (6 bases). V shed 0 bases and J shed 1 base, with 9 bases lying between them. The germline V gene has CDR1 SGHRS and CDR2 YFSETQ. This CDR3 comprises 15 residues. CDR3 amino acids: CASSLVGQRTDTQYL. DNA for the CDR3: TGCGCCAGCAGCTTGGTTGGACAGCGCACAGATACGCAGTATTTG.

On this clonotype itself: Germline is not matched at one junction end, which may reflect a read error. This rearrangement joins TRBV10-3 to TRBJ2-7; possible D gene TRBD1, 5 bases. The length of the CDR3 is 15 residues. Germline V CDR1 and CDR2: ENHRY, SYGVKD. The CDR3 region is CASSEGAGSYYEQYF. DNA for the CDR3: TGTGCCAGCAGTGAAGGGGCAGGGTCCTACTACGAGCAGTACTTC.

This chain joins TRBV13 and TRBJ2-4, with 8 positions matching TRBD1. Looked up from germline, CDR1 is PRHDT and CDR2 is FYEKMQ (reference sequence). The CDR3 covers 14 residues. V dropped 6 bases and J dropped 5; count of bases not matched to a gene: 6. CDR3 DNA sequence: TGTGCCAGCAGGCGACAGGGGACCCAAAACATTCAGTACTTC. Its protein product is CASRRQGTQNIQYF.

The rearrangement uses TRBV2 and TRBJ2-7; D perhaps matches TRBD2 (7 bases). The germline V and J ends were trimmed by 8 bases and 2 bases, with 13 bases remaining between them. CDR3 length equals 13 residues. Germline assignment: CDR1 SNHLY and CDR2 FYNNEI. The CDR3 DNA follows: TGTGCCAGCGTCCCGGGGGGCCCCTACGAGCAGTACTTC. Residues: CASVPGGPYEQYF.

This clonotype was counted only a few times. The genes are TRBV2 and TRBJ2-1; TRBD2 matches at 8 bases. This CDR3 is 14 amino acids long. CDR1 and CDR2 (germline): SNHLY, FYNNEI. After removal of 10 bases from V and 0 bases from J, the junction contained 5 bases not matched to a gene. The CDR3 nucleotides read TGTGCCATACTTAGCGGGGCCTCCTACAATGAGCAGTTCTTC. Translated: CAILSGASYNEQFF. The full variable domain, its missing parts supplied by reference TRBV2 and TRBJ2-1, is EPEVTQTPSHQVTQMGQEVILRCVPISNHLYFYWYRQILGQKVEFLVSFYNNEISEKSEIFDDQFSVERPDGSNFTLKIRSTKLEDSAMYFCAILSGASYNEQFFGPGTRLTVL.

As for this clonotype: A read error may produce the germline difference seen at one junction end. DNA for the CDR3: TGTGCCAGTAGCTGGGACAGGGTGGAACTAAGTTCTGGGGCCAGCGTCCTGACTTTC. Its translation is CASSWDRVELSSGASVLTF. The rearrangement uses TRBV19 and TRBJ2-6; 9 bases agree with TRBD1. The length of the CDR3 is 19 residues. Germline lookup yields CDR1 LNHDA and CDR2 SQIVND (reference sequence). Combining the CDR3 with reference TRBV19 and TRBJ2-6 gives the whole variable domain DGGITQSPKYLFRKEGQNVTLSCEQNLNHDAMYWYRQDPGQGLRLIYYSQIVNDFQKGDIAEGYSVSREKKESFPLTVTSAQKNPTAFYLCASSWDRVELSSGASVLTFGAGSRLTVL.

The chain employs TRBV6-6 and TRBJ1-2; D is unclear. The CDR3 consists of 11 residues. V was trimmed by 3 bases and J by 10 bases, leaving 9 bases between them. Germline-derived CDR1 and CDR2 are MNHNY and SVGAGI (reference sequence). CDR3 in amino acids: CASSYDGYYTF. CDR3 DNA sequence: TGTGCCAGCAGTTATGACGGTTACTACACCTTC.

There are a few counts of this clonotype. V is TRBV24-1 and J is TRBJ2-1; 14 bases align to TRBD2. Per the germline V gene, CDR1 is KGHDR and CDR2 is SFDVKD. There are 13 residues in the CDR3. The V segment lost 10 bases and the J segment 8 bases; nucleotides outside the gene matches: 3. The CDR3 coding sequence is TGTGCCACTGGACTAGCGGGGGGCGATGAGCAGTTCTTC. It is translated as CATGLAGGDEQFF.

The DNA of the CDR3 is TGCGCCAGCAGCCCCAGGACGCGGGGCGATGAGCAGTTCTTC. The encoded protein is CASSPRTRGDEQFF. This chain links TRBV4-1 with TRBJ2-1; possible D gene TRBD2, 6 bases. V was trimmed by 4 bases and J by 8 bases, leaving 15 bases between them. Germline CDR1 MGHRA, CDR2 YSYEKL. The CDR3 runs to 14 residues.

CDR3 nucleotide sequence: TGTGCCAGCAGCCAGGGGACAGGGTGGATGAACACTGAAGCTTTCTTT. Amino acids: CASSQGTGWMNTEAFF. V and J are TRBV14 and TRBJ1-1; 9 bases line up with TRBD1. Trimming removed 3 bases from V and 0 bases from J; junction bases left unmatched: 5. The CDR3 contains 16 residues. Germline CDR1 reads SGHDN; CDR2 reads FVKESK. Filled out from reference TRBV14 and TRBJ1-1, the complete variable domain reads EAGVTQFPSHSVIEKGQTVTLRCDPISGHDNLYWYRRVMGKEIKFLLHFVKESKQDESGMPNNRFLAERTGGTYSTLKVQPAELEDSGVYFCASSQGTGWMNTEAFFGQGTRLTVV.

V is TRBV2 and J is TRBJ2-1; perhaps D is TRBD1 or TRBD2 (5 bases each). The CDR3 spans 13 residues. V was clipped by 7 bases and J by 8 bases, with 15 bases between them. Germline CDR1 reads SNHLY; CDR2 reads FYNNEI. The CDR3 region is CASKGTEWDEQFF. DNA of the CDR3: TGTGCCAGCAAGGGGACGGAGTGGGATGAGCAGTTCTTC. Using reference TRBV2 and TRBJ2-1 for the parts outside the CDR3, the full variable domain is EPEVTQTPSHQVTQMGQEVILRCVPISNHLYFYWYRQILGQKVEFLVSFYNNEISEKSEIFDDQFSVERPDGSNFTLKIRSTKLEDSAMYFCASKGTEWDEQFFGPGTRLTVL.